The 29 T cell receptor beta chains reported below all come from one sample, sequenced in a study of CD4 T cells in relation to SARS-CoV-2 and coronaviruses. The method was immunoSEQ multiplex PCR; TCRdb's version includes in-frame clones alone and lacks a portion of them. The sample carries 65,000 or so clones, 85% to 90% recorded once. Unexposed donor CD4+ T cells date from about 2011-2018, before the COVID-19 pandemic. The sample was memory CD4+ T cells from PBMCs. The source of these receptors is a human donor in good health.

CDR3 sequence reads: CASSPRHPGGGDYGYTF. CDR3 sequence (DNA): TGCGCCAGCAGCCCCCGCCACCCGGGAGGGGGGGACTATGGCTACACCTTC. J is TRBJ1-2 and V is TRBV5-1, with D tentatively TRBD1 (6 bases). Trimming left V 4 bases short and J 3 bases short, with 22 bases between. Per germline, CDR1 SGHRS and CDR2 YFSETQ. The CDR3 sequence is 17 residues long.

V usage is TRBV7-6 and J usage is TRBJ2-7; D is possibly TRBD2 (7 bases). With 0 bases removed from V and 3 bases from J, the gap between germline ends came to 12 bases. The CDR3 runs 15 residues. From germline, CDR1 is SGHVS and CDR2 FNYEAQ. This CDR3 is CASSLAPGGGYEQYF. The CDR3 DNA follows: TGTGCCAGCAGCTTAGCTCCGGGGGGCGGCTACGAGCAGTACTTC.

This rearrangement joins TRBV11-3 to TRBJ2-1; D not certain. This CDR3 has 15 residues. Germline lookup yields CDR1 SGHNT and CDR2 YENEEA. The ends were cut back, 0 bases at V and 3 bases at J, with 9 bases in the middle. DNA of the CDR3: TGTGCCAGCAGCTTAGAACACGGATTCTACAATGAGCAGTTCTTC. This codes for CASSLEHGFYNEQFF.

The chain has TRBV6-5 and TRBJ2-5; D is unresolved. Germline V gives CDR1 MNHEY, CDR2 SVGAGI. The CDR3 runs 13 residues. V was trimmed by 0 bases and J by 7 bases, leaving 9 bases between them. CDR3 nucleotides: TGTGCCAGCAGTTACTCGGTTCGATGGACCCAGTACTTC. Its protein is CASSYSVRWTQYF.

V usage is TRBV20-1 and J usage is TRBJ1-5; D gene uncertain. Germline V CDR1 and CDR2: DFQATT, SNEGSKA (reference sequence). CDR3 length: 15 residues. V was clipped by 3 bases and J by 2 bases, with 14 bases between them. This CDR3 reads CSASATHLGNQPQHF. In nucleotides, the CDR3 is TGCAGTGCTAGTGCAACTCATCTAGGCAATCAGCCCCAGCATTTT.

This rearrangement joins TRBV5-1 to TRBJ2-2; maybe TRBD1 (5 bases). Germline-derived CDR1 and CDR2 are SGHRS and YFSETQ. The CDR3 has 16 residues. V lost 5 bases and J 5 bases, leaving 19 bases between the germline ends. The DNA for the CDR3 is TGCGCCAGCAGAAGTGACTTACTCCAGGGAACCGGGGAGCTGTTTTTT. Translation: CASRSDLLQGTGELFF.

The gene calls are TRBV4-1 and TRBJ2-7, with 8 bases fitting TRBD1. V dropped 4 bases and J dropped 5; count of bases not matched to a gene: 16. Germline assignment: CDR1 MGHRA and CDR2 YSYEKL. This CDR3 comprises 17 residues. CDR3 sequence reads: CASSPRAGTGYRDEQYF. The CDR3 DNA sequence: TGCGCCAGCAGCCCTAGAGCCGGGACAGGTTATCGGGACGAGCAGTACTTC.

V is TRBV5-5 and J is TRBJ1-2; D unclear. This CDR3 has 14 residues. The germline V gene has CDR1 SGHKS and CDR2 YYEKEE (reference sequence). Trimming cost V 3 bases and J 1 base, with 10 bases left between them. CDR3 amino acids: CASSSSTVNYGYTF. The CDR3 region has the DNA TGTGCCAGCAGCTCCTCGACGGTTAACTATGGCTACACCTTC.

V usage is TRBV5-1 and J usage is TRBJ2-5; D remains ambiguous. V lost 4 bases and J lost 2, with 15 bases in between. Germline-derived CDR1 and CDR2 are SGHRS and YFSETQ. This CDR3 is built from 15 residues. As DNA, the CDR3 is TGCGCCAGCAGCGATAACCCTAGTTCTCAAGAGACCCAGTACTTC. The encoded protein is CASSDNPSSQETQYF.

This clone has a single count. The chain is built from TRBV10-3 and TRBJ2-3; 7 nucleotides align to TRBD1. Germline CDR1 is ENHRY and CDR2 is SYGVKD. CDR3 size: 14 residues. The V segment lost 8 bases and the J segment 1 base; nucleotides outside the gene matches: 6. The CDR3 loop reads CAIQGQEGTDTQYF. As DNA, the CDR3 is TGTGCCATCCAAGGACAGGAAGGCACAGATACGCAGTATTTT.

The chain uses TRBV18 and TRBJ2-7; D is ambiguous. The germline V gene encodes CDR1 KGHSH and CDR2 LQKENI. This CDR3 contains 14 residues. V was clipped by 1 base and J by 3 bases, with 10 bases between them. CDR3 in DNA: TGTGCCAGCTCACCACTCGCGGCAAACTACGAGCAGTACTTC. As protein: CASSPLAANYEQYF.

This chain connects TRBV4-3 to TRBJ2-6; no reliable D call. The CDR3 is 18 amino acids. V shed 3 bases and J shed 0 bases, with 15 bases lying between them. In germline, CDR1 is LGHNA, CDR2 YSLEER. The CDR3 here is CASSHVRTDSSGANVLTF. The CDR3 nucleotides read TGCGCCAGCAGCCACGTCAGGACCGATAGCTCTGGGGCCAACGTCCTGACTTTC.

This clone was seen a few times. V usage is TRBV7-9 and J usage is TRBJ1-5; TRBD1 is a possible D gene (5 bases). Germline values: CDR1 SEHNR, CDR2 FQNEAQ (reference sequence). V dropped 0 bases and J dropped 1 base, with 13 bases sitting between them. The CDR3 extends over 17 amino acids. DNA for the CDR3: TGTGCCAGCAGCTTAGCTCAGGGCTTTGGGAGCAATCAGCCCCAGCATTTT. It specifies CASSLAQGFGSNQPQHF.

The chain joins TRBV9 to TRBJ1-5, with 8 bases fitting TRBD1. Germline lookup yields CDR1 SGDLS and CDR2 YYNGEE. This CDR3 is 15 amino acids long. V dropped 0 bases and J dropped 7; count of bases not matched to a gene: 6. CDR3 DNA sequence: TGTGCCAGCAGCGTAGGACAGGGGCCCGACCAGCCCCAGCATTTT. It specifies CASSVGQGPDQPQHF. The entire variable domain, with the rest obtained from reference TRBV9 and TRBJ1-5, is as follows: DSGVTQTPKHLITATGQRVTLRCSPRSGDLSVYWYQQSLDQGLQFLIQYYNGEERAKGNILERFSAQQFPDLHSELNLSSLELGDSALYFCASSVGQGPDQPQHFGDGTRLSIL.

The chain recombines TRBV9 with TRBJ2-5; D might be TRBD1 or TRBD2, each matching 5 bases. Trimming pared 4 bases from V and 5 bases from J, leaving 12 bases between. The CDR3 length is 13 residues. Germline V lookup: CDR1 SGDLS, CDR2 YYNGEE. The CDR3 nucleotides read TGTGCCAGCAGCACCGGGACCAGGGAGACCCAGTACTTC. It is translated as CASSTGTRETQYF.

The V and J genes are TRBV10-3 and TRBJ2-7, with 11 bases aligning to TRBD1. Germline CDR1 and CDR2: ENHRY and SYGVKD. This CDR3 is built from 16 residues. V dropped 5 bases and J dropped 0; count of bases not matched to a gene: 6. CDR3 region: CAISTGQGASSYEQYF. CDR3 bases: TGTGCCATCAGTACCGGACAGGGGGCGAGCTCCTACGAGCAGTACTTC.

The rearrangement links TRBV30 to TRBJ1-3; 7 bases fit TRBD1. J gave up 0 bases and V 5 bases, and 4 bases lay outside the gene matches. Germline loops: CDR1 GTSNPN, CDR2 SVGIG (reference sequence). This CDR3 spans 14 amino acids. The CDR3 coding sequence is TGTGCCTGGGGTACAGGGGTCTCTGGAAACACCATATATTTT. Translating gives CAWGTGVSGNTIYF.

Written as DNA, the CDR3 is TGTGCCAGCAGCGGGTCTGACAGAGGGGCGGATACGCAGTATTTT. Protein product: CASSGSDRGADTQYF. This chain connects TRBV2 to TRBJ2-3; D is perhaps TRBD1 or TRBD2 (5 bases each). The V end was cut by 6 bases, the J end by 6 bases, with 19 bases between. CDR1 and CDR2 (germline): SNHLY, FYNNEI. The CDR3 runs 15 residues.

The rearrangement joins TRBV12-2 to TRBJ1-1; TRBD1 reflects the table's D call only, with no check against the DNA. TRBV12-2 is a pseudogene. The CDR3 covers 24 residues. DNA of the CDR3: TGTGCAAGTCGCCGACGGGACAGGTCTTGGAAGGATGAGGTTGGTGATCCCCTTTACACTGAAGCTTTCTTT. Its translation: CASRRRDRSWKDEVGDPLYTEAFF.

The chain is built from TRBV3-1 (or the pseudogene TRBV3-2) and TRBJ2-1; TRBD2 matches at 11 bases. CDR1 and CDR2 (germline): LGHDT, YNNKEL (reference sequence). Unmatched junction bases numbered 5, after V lost 0 bases and J lost 7 bases. The CDR3 has 16 residues. Here the CDR3 DNA reads TGTGCCAGCAGCCAAGAGCTAGCGGGGGGCAGAAATGAGCAGTTCTTC. Residues: CASSQELAGGRNEQFF.

This clone showed up just once. V and J are TRBV15 and TRBJ2-1; 11 bases are a match to TRBD2. The CDR3 is 15 amino acids. Trimming took 4 bases from V and 5 from J; bases not matched to a gene: 4. The germline V gene encodes CDR1 LNHNV and CDR2 YYDKDF (reference sequence). The CDR3 reads CATSNLAGGHNEQFF. For the CDR3, the DNA is TGTGCCACCAGCAATTTAGCGGGAGGGCACAATGAGCAGTTCTTC.

The V call is TRBV24-1, the J call TRBJ2-3; tentatively, D is TRBD1 or TRBD2 (6 bases each). V was trimmed by 10 bases and J by 2 bases, leaving 15 bases between them. Germline CDR1 and CDR2: KGHDR and SFDVKD. CDR3 size: 14 residues. The CDR3 spells CATGHRGLTDTQYF. CDR3 DNA: TGTGCCACGGGTCACCGGGGGCTCACAGATACGCAGTATTTT.

The chain joins TRBV27 to TRBJ2-6; no clear D gene. Germline V CDR1 and CDR2: MNHEY, SMNVEV (reference sequence). The ends were cut back, 2 bases at V and 0 bases at J, with 11 bases in the middle. The CDR3 loop spans 17 amino acids. The CDR3 loop reads CASSLILTASGANVLTF. CDR3 sequence (DNA): TGTGCCAGCAGTTTAATCCTCACGGCCTCTGGGGCCAACGTCCTGACTTTC.

The chain links TRBV11-3 to TRBJ2-3; no firm D call. This CDR3 spans 12 amino acids. The ends were cut back, 4 bases at V and 4 bases at J, with 6 bases in the middle. Germline-derived CDR1 and CDR2 are SGHNT and YENEEA. CDR3 nucleotides: TGTGCCAGCAGCTCTGGGGCAGATACGCAGTATTTT. It yields the protein CASSSGADTQYF.

The genes are TRBV29-1 and TRBJ2-3, with unresolved D. CDR1 SQVTM and CDR2 ANQGSEA come from the germline V gene. Trimming stripped 5 bases from V and 1 base from J, with 10 bases between. There are 13 residues in the CDR3. In DNA form, the CDR3 reads TGCAGCGTTTCCGGGTCCGGCACAGATACGCAGTATTTT. Amino acid sequence: CSVSGSGTDTQYF.

This sequence joins TRBV19 and TRBJ1-5; D is unclear. Germline CDR1 LNHDA, CDR2 SQIVND (reference sequence). The CDR3 extends over 16 amino acids. V gave up 9 bases and J gave up 1 base, with 19 bases separating them. CDR3 amino acids: CASATLGGLSNQPQHF. The DNA of the CDR3 is TGTGCCAGCGCCACATTGGGAGGGCTAAGCAATCAGCCCCAGCATTTT.

The chain uses TRBV2 and TRBJ2-7; tentative D call: TRBD2 (5 bases). The CDR3 is made up of 11 amino acids. Per the germline V gene, CDR1 is SNHLY and CDR2 is FYNNEI. V was trimmed by 6 bases and J by 7 bases, leaving 10 bases between them. DNA of the CDR3: TGTGCCAGCAGGCGGACTGGAGAGCAGTACTTC. Amino acids: CASRRTGEQYF.

V gene TRBV29-1 combines with J gene TRBJ2-2; 9 positions match TRBD2. J was trimmed by 5 bases and V by 3 bases; bases with no gene match: 7. CDR1 and CDR2 from the germline V gene are SQVTM and ANQGSEA. CDR3 length equals 15 residues. CDR3: CSVDGLAGNTGELFF. CDR3 bases: TGCAGCGTTGATGGCCTAGCGGGAAATACCGGGGAGCTGTTTTTT.

CDR3 bases: TGCGCCAGCAGCCCGTCGTCGGGACAGGGGTTTGAAAAACTGTTTTTT. Protein product: CASSPSSGQGFEKLFF. This chain links TRBV5-1 with TRBJ1-4; TRBD1 matches at 10 bases. The V gene end was trimmed by 4 bases and the J gene end by 7 bases; junction bases not matched to a gene: 10. CDR1 and CDR2 (germline): SGHRS, YFSETQ. The CDR3 spans 16 residues.